The sequence of this T cell receptor (beta chain) was determined in a study of blood T cells in healthy people across ages. Study-wide context: Per two T cells, template switching captured roughly one barcoded beta molecule.

Every participating donor contributed 9.5 to 10 milliliters of peripheral blood through a draw. Germline V gives CDR1 SGHAT, CDR2 FQNNGV. V shed 1 base and J 0 bases; nucleotides not matched to a gene: 10. The CDR3 totals 19 residues. The second PCR ran about 6 to 12 cycles with a sample-barcoded 5' primer and J-beta primers. TCRdb used MiXCR to reprocess the 5' RACE reads, holding one entry per CDR3 protein. The profile covers about 1,400,000 distinct CDR3 sequences, with 45% to 70% appearing a single time and about 6.7% taken by the ten largest. The chain joins TRBV11-2 to TRBJ2-5, with TRBD2 matching over 11 bases. This receptor was identified in a man aged 18 to 30 in good health. Material for sequencing was blood. In DNA form, the CDR3 reads TGTGCCAGCAGCTTAGGGTCCCTAGCGGGAGGCCTACACCAAGAGACCCAGTACTTC. This translates into CASSLGSLAGGLHQETQYF.